Following are 21 T cell receptor beta chains from one sample sequenced in a study of Graves' ophthalmopathy and Graves' hyperthyroidism. Amplification of TCR beta CDR3 regions used RNA transcripts. HTBI primers served in a first-round RT-PCR, which a second-round multiplex PCR followed. TCRdb analysed the multiplex PCR reads with MiXCR anew, one entry per CDR3 protein. The repertoire includes about 620,000 distinct CDR3 sequences, 22% of them detected once, and around 7% sits in the top ten. The specimen was peripheral blood. Receptors were obtained from a woman between 18 and 29 years old with stable Graves' hyperthyroidism. Some clones in this sample may be carry-over from other donors' samples.

This chain joins TRBV7-3 and TRBJ2-2; TRBD2 matches 8 bases. The ends lost 4 bases at V and 7 bases at J; junction bases unmatched: 11. This CDR3 is 16 amino acids long. Germline CDR1 is SGHTA and CDR2 is FQGTGA. The CDR3 DNA reads TGTGCCAGCAGCTCACGGGGGGGCCTAACCTACGGGGAGCTGTTTTTT. Translated, it gives CASSSRGGLTYGELFF.

The table lists this clonotype with many counts. J is TRBJ2-5 and V is TRBV2, with D possibly matching TRBD2 (6 bases). Trimming cost V 7 bases and J 7 bases, with 16 bases left between them. Germline-derived CDR1 and CDR2 are SNHLY and FYNNEI. The CDR3 is 13 amino acids. The CDR3 DNA sequence: TGTGCCAGCAACCGGGACTCCCGAGGGACCCAGTACTTC. Protein product: CASNRDSRGTQYF.

There are many counts of this clonotype. The chain carries TRBV20-1 and TRBJ1-1; 9 nucleotides line up with TRBD1. The J segment lost 1 base and the V segment lost 5 bases, leaving 11 bases of the junction unmatched. The germline CDR1 and CDR2 sequences are DFQATT and SNEGSKA (reference sequence). There are 16 residues in the CDR3. The chain's CDR3 is CSAAGGQGISNTEAFF. The CDR3 DNA reads TGCAGTGCTGCGGGAGGACAGGGGATCTCGAACACTGAAGCTTTCTTT.

A few counts support this clonotype. J is TRBJ2-7 and V is TRBV6-5, with no clear D. V lost 2 bases, J lost 6 bases, and 14 bases lay in between. This CDR3 has 14 amino acids. Germline CDR1 and CDR2: MNHEY and SVGAGI. Here the CDR3 DNA reads TGTGCCAGCAGTTACACACCCCTAGGTATCGAGCAGTACTTC. As protein: CASSYTPLGIEQYF.

V gene TRBV30 combines with J gene TRBJ1-2; D is undetermined. The germline V gene has CDR1 GTSNPN and CDR2 SVGIG (reference sequence). The length of the CDR3 is 14 residues. The V end was cut by 2 bases, the J end by 1 base, with 11 bases between. Here the CDR3 reads CAWSPLTFNYGYTF. In nucleotides, the CDR3 is TGTGCCTGGAGTCCCCTCACTTTTAACTATGGCTACACCTTC.

This clonotype was picked up many times. V is TRBV2 and J is TRBJ2-7, with TRBD2 identical over 12 bases. J gave up 8 bases and V 6 bases, and 8 bases lay outside the gene matches. CDR1 is SNHLY, CDR2 FYNNEI, per germline. There are 14 residues in the CDR3. CDR3 in DNA: TGTGCCAGCAGCCGACTAGCGGGAGACCCCCAGCAGTACTTC. Protein sequence: CASSRLAGDPQQYF.

The rearrangement joins TRBV6-1 to TRBJ2-7; 9 bases align to TRBD1. This CDR3 spans 13 amino acids. V lost 8 bases and J lost 3; bases outside the gene matches: 5. Germline CDR1 is MNHNS and CDR2 is SASEGT. CDR3 nucleotide sequence: TGTGCCAGCTCCGGGACAGGGTTCTACGAGCAGTACTTC. Its translation: CASSGTGFYEQYF.

This clonotype has at least ten counts. The rearrangement links TRBV19 to TRBJ1-3; D might be TRBD1 (5 bases). The length of the CDR3 is 14 residues. The V end lost 6 bases, the J end lost 2 bases, and 11 bases lay between the germline ends. CDR1 and CDR2 from the germline V gene are LNHDA and SQIVND (reference sequence). As DNA, the CDR3 is TGTGCCAGTAGGGGTAGGGGCGCTGGAAACACCATATATTTT. Its protein product is CASRGRGAGNTIYF.

The V and J genes are TRBV18 and TRBJ1-2; D is perhaps TRBD1 (5 bases). The CDR3 runs to 14 residues. Between the trimmed V and J ends, which lost 2 bases and 6 bases, there was a span of 13 bases. From germline, CDR1 is KGHSH and CDR2 LQKENI. CDR3 DNA: TGTGCCAGCTCACCAAGGTGGGGCGAAGATGGCTACACCTTC. Protein product: CASSPRWGEDGYTF.

This clonotype was recorded at least ten times. V usage is TRBV5-1 and J usage is TRBJ1-1; D is perhaps TRBD1 (5 bases). Per germline, CDR1 SGHRS and CDR2 YFSETQ. Trimming removed 5 bases at V and 11 bases at J, with 16 bases between. This CDR3 has 12 residues. In nucleotides, the CDR3 is TGCGCCAGCAGTCTCGGGGGTGGTTGGGCTTTCTTT. This codes for CASSLGGGWAFF.

This clonotype was seen ten or more times. The chain couples TRBV2 to TRBJ2-5; 11 nucleotides line up with TRBD2. There are 15 residues in the CDR3. V shed 7 bases, J shed 1 base, and the junction held 5 bases outside the gene matches. The germline V gene encodes CDR1 SNHLY and CDR2 FYNNEI. In DNA, the CDR3 is TGTGCCAGCACCAGGACTAGCGGGCTCCAAGAGACCCAGTACTTC. This sequence encodes CASTRTSGLQETQYF.

This chain connects TRBV7-2 to TRBJ1-6; D uncertain. The CDR3 consists of 18 residues. The V end lost 2 bases, the J end lost 0 bases, and 14 bases lay between the germline ends. Per germline, CDR1 SGHTA and CDR2 FQGNSA. CDR3 loop: CASSLSTILSSYNSPLHF. The CDR3 DNA reads as TGTGCCAGCAGCTTATCGACAATCCTGAGCTCCTATAATTCACCCCTCCACTTT.

A few counts support this clonotype. This may stem from a read error, because a much larger clone lies one nucleotide away. This CDR3 is missing its conserved last phenylalanine or tryptophan, likely due to a read error. The chain carries TRBV12-5 and TRBJ1-1, with D tentatively TRBD1 (5 bases). Per the germline V gene, CDR1 is LGHNT and CDR2 is FRNRAP. The CDR3 consists of 15 residues. V shed 5 bases and J shed 5 bases, with 18 bases lying between them. CDR3 nucleotides: TGTGCTAGTGGTCCCTCCCCGGACAAGGGGACTGAAGCTTTCTCT. Residues: CASGPSPDKGTEAFS.

At least ten counts were recorded for this clonotype. This sequence joins TRBV6-1 and TRBJ2-2; maybe TRBD1 (6 bases). Looked up from germline, CDR1 is MNHNS and CDR2 is SASEGT. The ends were cut back, 6 bases at V and 3 bases at J, with 8 bases in the middle. This CDR3 region has 13 residues. The CDR3, as DNA: TGTGCCAGCAGGGACAGTGACACCGGGGAGCTGTTTTTT. Protein product: CASRDSDTGELFF.

The chain couples TRBV2 to TRBJ2-7; D perhaps matches TRBD2 (6 bases). The CDR3 loop spans 15 amino acids. Germline V CDR1 and CDR2: SNHLY, FYNNEI. Trimming left V 5 bases short and J 0 bases short, with 14 bases between. The CDR3 loop is CASSQELANSYEQYF. CDR3 in DNA: TGTGCCAGCAGTCAAGAGCTAGCGAACTCCTACGAGCAGTACTTC.

This clonotype was recorded at least ten times. The chain recombines TRBV30 with TRBJ1-2; D is unresolved. Germline CDR1 is GTSNPN and CDR2 is SVGIG (reference sequence). The CDR3 length is 14 residues. With 4 bases removed from V and 3 bases from J, the gap between germline ends came to 15 bases. CDR3 DNA: TGTGCCTGGACTGAGGGCCGGGAGGACTATGGCTACACCTTC. This codes for CAWTEGREDYGYTF.

This clonotype was observed at least ten times. The V call is TRBV24-1, the J call TRBJ2-5; unclear D gene. Deletions cut 2 bases from V and 4 bases from J, with 16 bases between. The CDR3 sequence is 16 residues long. CDR1 and CDR2 (germline): KGHDR, SFDVKD. The CDR3 bases are TGTGCCACCAGTGATTCTCAAGGAGTGGTAGGAGAGACCCAGTACTTC. Its protein is CATSDSQGVVGETQYF.

The chain has TRBV7-6 and TRBJ1-1; D is perhaps TRBD1 (5 bases). The CDR3 sequence is 12 residues long. The germline CDR1 and CDR2 sequences are SGHVS and FNYEAQ. V lost 1 base and J 10 bases, leaving 10 bases between the germline ends. The CDR3, as DNA: TGTGCCAGCAGCTTAGTTGGGGGGGTAGCTTTCTTT. Translation: CASSLVGGVAFF.

The table lists this clonotype with many counts. The gene calls are TRBV15 and TRBJ1-5; the D gene is possibly TRBD1 (6 bases). The germline gives CDR1 LNHNV, CDR2 YYDKDF (reference sequence). V was clipped by 6 bases and J by 3 bases, with 12 bases between them. The CDR3 length is 14 residues. CDR3 nucleotides: TGTGCCACCAGGTCTGCAGGGGCCAATCAGCCCCAGCATTTT. As protein: CATRSAGANQPQHF.

The sample holds many counts of this clonotype. The V and J genes are TRBV4-2 and TRBJ1-1; D may be TRBD1 (5 bases). This CDR3 is built from 16 residues. The V gene's germline CDR1 is LGHNA and CDR2 YNFKEQ. The germline V and J ends were trimmed by 4 bases and 0 bases, with 15 bases remaining between them. Here the CDR3 reads CASSLSSTGMNTEAFF. DNA of the CDR3: TGTGCCAGCAGCCTAAGTAGCACAGGTATGAACACTGAAGCTTTCTTT.

This clonotype was seen only a few times. The rearrangement links TRBV7-9 to TRBJ2-7; TRBD2 might be the D (6 bases). V gave up 5 bases and J gave up 3 bases, with 17 bases separating them. CDR1 and CDR2 from the germline V gene are SEHNR and FQNEAQ (reference sequence). The CDR3 is 15 amino acids. The CDR3 here is CASSPYRESRYEQYF. The CDR3 DNA reads as TGTGCCAGCAGCCCCTACCGGGAGAGCCGCTACGAGCAGTACTTC.